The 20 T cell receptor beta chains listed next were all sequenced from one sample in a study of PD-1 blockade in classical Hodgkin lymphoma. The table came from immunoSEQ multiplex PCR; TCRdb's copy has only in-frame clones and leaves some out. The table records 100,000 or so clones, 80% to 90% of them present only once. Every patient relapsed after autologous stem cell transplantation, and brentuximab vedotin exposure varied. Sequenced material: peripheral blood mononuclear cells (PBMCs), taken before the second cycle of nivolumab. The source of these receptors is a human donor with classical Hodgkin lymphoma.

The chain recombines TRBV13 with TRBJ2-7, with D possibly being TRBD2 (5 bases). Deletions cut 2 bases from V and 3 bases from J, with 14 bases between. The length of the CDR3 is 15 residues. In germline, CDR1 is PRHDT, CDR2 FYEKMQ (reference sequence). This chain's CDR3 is CASSLRGAGLYEQYF. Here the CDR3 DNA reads TGTGCCAGCAGCTTACGCGGCGCCGGACTCTACGAGCAGTACTTC. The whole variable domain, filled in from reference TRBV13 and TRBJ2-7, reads AAGVIQSPRHLIKEKRETATLKCYPIPRHDTVYWYQQGPGQDPQFLISFYEKMQSDKGSIPDRFSAQQFSDYHSELNMSSLELGDSALYFCASSLRGAGLYEQYFGPGTRLTVT.

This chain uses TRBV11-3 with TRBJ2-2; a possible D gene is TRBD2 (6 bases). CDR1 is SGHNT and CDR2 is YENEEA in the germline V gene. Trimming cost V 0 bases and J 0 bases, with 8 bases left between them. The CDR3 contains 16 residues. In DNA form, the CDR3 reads TGTGCCAGCAGCTTAGATTTAGCGGCGAACACCGGGGAGCTGTTTTTT. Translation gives CASSLDLAANTGELFF.

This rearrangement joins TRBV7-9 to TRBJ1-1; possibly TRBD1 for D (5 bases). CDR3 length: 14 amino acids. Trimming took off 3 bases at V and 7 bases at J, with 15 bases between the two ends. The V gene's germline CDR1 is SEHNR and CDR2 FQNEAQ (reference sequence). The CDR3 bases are TGTGCCAGCAGCTTGTTTGACGGCGGGGGTGAAGCTTTCTTT. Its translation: CASSLFDGGGEAFF.

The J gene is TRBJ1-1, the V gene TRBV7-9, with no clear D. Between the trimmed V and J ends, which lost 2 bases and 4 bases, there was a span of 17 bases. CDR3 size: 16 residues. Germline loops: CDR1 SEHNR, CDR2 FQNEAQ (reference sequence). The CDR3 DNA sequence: TGTGCCAGCAGCTTATCGGTGCCCGCTCCGTTCACTGAAGCTTTCTTT. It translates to CASSLSVPAPFTEAFF.

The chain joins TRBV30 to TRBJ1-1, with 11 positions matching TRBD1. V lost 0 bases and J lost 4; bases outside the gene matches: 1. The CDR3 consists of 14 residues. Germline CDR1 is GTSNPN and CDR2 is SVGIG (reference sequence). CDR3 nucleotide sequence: TGTGCCTGGAGTGTTGGACAGGGGGCCACTGAAGCTTTCTTT. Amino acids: CAWSVGQGATEAFF.

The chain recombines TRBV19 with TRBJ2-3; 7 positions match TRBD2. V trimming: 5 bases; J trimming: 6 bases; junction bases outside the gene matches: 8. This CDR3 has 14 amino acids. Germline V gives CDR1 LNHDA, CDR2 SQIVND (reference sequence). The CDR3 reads CASSPQRDLDTQYF. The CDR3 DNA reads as TGTGCCAGTAGTCCCCAGCGGGACCTCGATACGCAGTATTTT.

Here the CDR3 DNA reads TGCGCCAGCAGCTTGGCTGAGACCGGGAAGGGTACGCAGTATTTT. Protein sequence: CASSLAETGKGTQYF. V is TRBV5-1 and J is TRBJ2-3; D possibly corresponds to TRBD2 (5 bases). CDR3 length: 15 residues. V gave up 0 bases and J gave up 8 bases, with 16 bases separating them. Germline CDR1 SGHRS, CDR2 YFSETQ.

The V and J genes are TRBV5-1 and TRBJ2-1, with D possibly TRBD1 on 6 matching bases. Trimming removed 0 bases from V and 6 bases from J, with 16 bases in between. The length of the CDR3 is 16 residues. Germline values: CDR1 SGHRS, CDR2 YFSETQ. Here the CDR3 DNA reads TGCGCCAGCAGCTTGGCAGGGAACAGGGCAGGCAATGAGCAGTTCTTC. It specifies CASSLAGNRAGNEQFF.

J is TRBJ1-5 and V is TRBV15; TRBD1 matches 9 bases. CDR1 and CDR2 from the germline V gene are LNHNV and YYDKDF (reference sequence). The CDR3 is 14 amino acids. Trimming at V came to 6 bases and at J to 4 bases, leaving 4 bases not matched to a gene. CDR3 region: CATRDGTGNQPQHF. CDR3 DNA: TGTGCCACCAGGGACGGGACAGGGAATCAGCCCCAGCATTTT.

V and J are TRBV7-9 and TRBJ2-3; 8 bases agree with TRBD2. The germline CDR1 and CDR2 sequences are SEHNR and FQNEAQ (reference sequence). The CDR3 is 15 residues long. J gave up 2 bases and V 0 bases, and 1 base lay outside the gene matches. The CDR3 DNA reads TGTGCCAGCAGCTTAGCTAGCGGGGTCACAGATACGCAGTATTTT. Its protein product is CASSLASGVTDTQYF.

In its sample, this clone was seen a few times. CDR3 coding DNA: TGTGCCAGTAGAAATGACGGCAGCTCTGGAAACACCATATATTTT. The encoded protein is CASRNDGSSGNTIYF. The genes are TRBV19 and TRBJ1-3; D is ambiguous. Germline lookup yields CDR1 LNHDA and CDR2 SQIVND (reference sequence). The CDR3 has 15 residues. V shed 6 bases and J shed 0 bases, with 12 bases lying between them. Full variable domain (remainder filled in from reference TRBV19 and TRBJ1-3): DGGITQSPKYLFRKEGQNVTLSCEQNLNHDAMYWYRQDPGQGLRLIYYSQIVNDFQKGDIAEGYSVSREKKESFPLTVTSAQKNPTAFYLCASRNDGSSGNTIYFGEGSWLTVV.

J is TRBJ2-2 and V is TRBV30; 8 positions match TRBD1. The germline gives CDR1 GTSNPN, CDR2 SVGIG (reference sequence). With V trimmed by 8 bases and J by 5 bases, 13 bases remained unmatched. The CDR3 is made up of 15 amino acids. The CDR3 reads CATPRDRGKTGELFF. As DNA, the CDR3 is TGTGCCACTCCCCGAGACAGGGGAAAAACCGGGGAGCTGTTTTTT.

CDR3 sequence (DNA): TGTGCCATCAGTGAGTCGATAACAGGGAGATACGAGCAGTACTTC. Translated: CAISESITGRYEQYF. V gene TRBV10-3 combines with J gene TRBJ2-5; D is possibly TRBD1 (6 bases). With the DNA end fitting TRBJ2-7 better, the J assignment may be wrong. Germline V gene sequence: CDR1 ENHRY, CDR2 SYGVKD. CDR3 length equals 15 residues.

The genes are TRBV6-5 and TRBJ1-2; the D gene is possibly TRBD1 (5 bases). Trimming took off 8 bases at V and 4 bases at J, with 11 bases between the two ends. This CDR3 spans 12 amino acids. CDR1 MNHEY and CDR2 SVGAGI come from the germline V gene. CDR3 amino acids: CASAGTLYGYTF. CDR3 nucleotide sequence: TGTGCCAGCGCGGGGACCCTCTATGGCTACACCTTC.

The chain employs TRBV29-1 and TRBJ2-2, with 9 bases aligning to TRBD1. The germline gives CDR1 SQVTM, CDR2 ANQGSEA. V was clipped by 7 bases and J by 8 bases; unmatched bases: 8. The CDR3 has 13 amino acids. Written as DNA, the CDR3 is TGCAGCGCATACAGGGGGCGCGAGGGGGAGCTGTTTTTT. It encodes CSAYRGREGELFF.

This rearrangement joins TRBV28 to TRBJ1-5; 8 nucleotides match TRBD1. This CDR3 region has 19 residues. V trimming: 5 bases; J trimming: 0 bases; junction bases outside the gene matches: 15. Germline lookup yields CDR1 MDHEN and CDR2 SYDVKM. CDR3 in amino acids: CASSPFGTGGSYSNQPQHF. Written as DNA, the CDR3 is TGTGCCAGCAGTCCATTTGGGACAGGAGGAAGTTATAGCAATCAGCCCCAGCATTTT. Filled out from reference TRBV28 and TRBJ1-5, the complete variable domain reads DVKVTQSSRYLVKRTGEKVFLECVQDMDHENMFWYRQDPGLGLRLIYFSYDVKMKEKGDIPEGYSVSREKKERFSLILESASTNQTSMYLCASSPFGTGGSYSNQPQHFGDGTRLSIL.

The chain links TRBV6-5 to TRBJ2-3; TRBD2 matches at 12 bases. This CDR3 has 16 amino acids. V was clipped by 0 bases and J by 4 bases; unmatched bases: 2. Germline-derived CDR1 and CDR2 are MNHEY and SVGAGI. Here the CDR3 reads CASSYSPSGGADTQYF. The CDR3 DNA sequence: TGTGCCAGCAGTTACTCTCCTAGCGGGGGGGCAGATACGCAGTATTTT.

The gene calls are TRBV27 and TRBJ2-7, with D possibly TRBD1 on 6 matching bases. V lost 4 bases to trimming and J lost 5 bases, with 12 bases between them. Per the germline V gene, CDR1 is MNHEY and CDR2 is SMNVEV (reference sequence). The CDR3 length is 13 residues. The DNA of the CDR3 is TGTGCCAGCAGTTCCCAGGGGCTGGACGAGCAGTACTTC. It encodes CASSSQGLDEQYF.

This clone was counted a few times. The CDR3 spells CASSPARGHEKLFF. The CDR3 nucleotides are TGTGCCAGCAGTCCCGCCAGGGGGCATGAAAAACTGTTTTTT. V and J are TRBV6-5 and TRBJ1-4; TRBD1 agrees at 8 bases. Germline-derived CDR1 and CDR2 are MNHEY and SVGAGI. The CDR3 runs to 14 residues. V trimming: 5 bases; J trimming: 6 bases; junction bases outside the gene matches: 5.

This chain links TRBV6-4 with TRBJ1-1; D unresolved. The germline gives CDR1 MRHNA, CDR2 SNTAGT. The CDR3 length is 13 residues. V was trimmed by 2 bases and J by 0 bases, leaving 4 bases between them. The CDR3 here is CASSDTVNTEAFF. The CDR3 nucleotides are TGTGCCAGCAGTGACACAGTGAACACTGAAGCTTTCTTT.